What follows is one TCR beta chain and its context. CDR1 and CDR2 from the germline V gene are MDHEN and SYDVKM. V was pared by 5 bases and J by 5 bases, with 2 bases of the junction left unmatched. This CDR3 is built from 14 residues. The sample is drawn from a study of blood T cell repertoires in COVID-19. On the study more broadly: The United States, Italy and Spain provided the acute and convalescent COVID-19 samples. T cells, B-cell-depleted T cells, or PBMCs supplied cDNA or gDNA.

As originally analysed: Nucleated cell counts were estimated from reference gene primer amplification. TCRdb's copy holds only in-frame clones and misses some; the assay was immunoSEQ multiplex PCR. V, J and clone size derive from that table, while D and trimming were established from the DNA sequence. Among about 100,000 clones listed, more than 90% were seen once. The chain recombines TRBV28 with TRBJ1-6, with 8 bases aligning to TRBD1. Sequenced sample: peripheral blood. The sequence came from a man in his sixties with acute or convalescent COVID-19. For the CDR3, the DNA is TGTGCCAGCAGTAACAGGGGGAATAATTCACCCCTCCACTTT. Translating it yields CASSNRGNNSPLHF.